The rows below give T cell receptor beta chains drawn from one sample of a study of cytomegalovirus exposure and HLA in healthy donors. Sequencing used immunoSEQ multiplex PCR; TCRdb keeps in-frame clones, though not all of them. Here the sample spans about 160,000 clones, roughly two thirds being singletons. Sequencing input: PBMCs. The receptors were sampled from a woman under 40 in good health and CMV-seronegative. The CDR3 runs from the conserved cysteine through the conserved F or W. D genes are given only for firm matches. Not all rows give a size; the values are once, few, many and, for expanded clones, a class.

TRBJ2-1 TRBV19 once - CASSYAGPYNEQFF TGTGCCAGTAGTTACGCGGGTCCCTACAATGAGCAGTTCTTC
TRBJ2-5 TRBV15 - - CATSIGGTQYF TGTGCCACGAGCATCGGCGGGACCCAGTACTTC
TRBJ2-1 TRBV27 once - CASSQIGAYRSYNEQFF TGTGCCAGCAGCCAGATCGGAGCGTACCGCTCCTACAATGAGCAGTTCTTC
TRBJ2-1 TRBV14 - - CASSQTSPYNEQFF TGTGCCAGCAGCCAAACGAGCCCCTACAATGAGCAGTTCTTC
TRBJ1-1 TRBV6-5 few TRBD1 CASRPGQGNTEAFF TGTGCCAGCAGACCGGGACAGGGAAACACTGAAGCTTTCTTT
TRBJ1-2 TRBV28 - - CASSPQGVGGYTF TGTGCCAGCAGCCCACAGGGAGTCGGAGGCTACACCTTC
TRBJ2-7 TRBV28 - - CASRGRPGGHEQYF TGTGCCAGCAGGGGGAGGCCCGGAGGGCACGAGCAGTACTTC
TRBJ2-1 TRBV28 - TRBD2 CASSPAGAKNEQFF TGTGCCAGCAGCCCCGCGGGAGCAAAGAATGAGCAGTTCTTC
TRBJ2-3 TRBV7-9 - TRBD2 CASSSHKLAGGPSDTQYF TGTGCCAGCAGCTCCCATAAACTAGCGGGGGGGCCCTCCGATACGCAGTATTTT
TRBJ2-1 TRBV4-2 - - CASSPVAGDEQFF TGTGCCAGCAGCCCAGTGGCCGGGGATGAGCAGTTCTTC
TRBJ2-7 TRBV28 - - CASSVYRVGYEQYF TGTGCCAGCAGTGTGTACAGGGTTGGCTACGAGCAGTACTTC
TRBJ1-2 TRBV14 - - CASSQGSPWSGYTF TGTGCCAGCAGCCAAGGCTCCCCCTGGAGTGGCTACACCTTC
TRBJ2-5 TRBV7-8 - TRBD1 CASSLLGQGIQETQYF TGTGCCAGCAGCTTATTGGGACAGGGGATCCAAGAGACCCAGTACTTC
TRBJ2-1 TRBV6-6 - TRBD1 CASSGTGLNNEQFF TGTGCCAGTTCCGGGACAGGGCTTAACAATGAGCAGTTCTTC
TRBJ2-1 TRBV12-5 once - CASGTAQGHVLNEQFF TGTGCTAGTGGTACGGCACAGGGACATGTTTTGAATGAGCAGTTCTTC
TRBJ1-2 TRBV28 - - CASSPGHGGYTF TGTGCCAGCAGCCCTGGACATGGAGGCTACACCTTC
TRBJ2-3 TRBV6-5 - - CASRGDSSTDTQYF TGTGCCAGCAGGGGGGACTCGAGCACAGATACGCAGTATTTT
TRBJ1-5 TRBV5-1 - TRBD1 CASSLVGDRNQPQHF TGCGCCAGCAGCTTGGTGGGGGACAGAAATCAGCCCCAGCATTTT
TRBJ2-3 TRBV19 - TRBD2 CASSRLAGNTDTQYF TGTGCCAGTAGCAGACTAGCGGGGAACACAGATACGCAGTATTTT
TRBJ1-2 TRBV19 - - CASSRQEHGYTF TGTGCCAGTAGTCGACAGGAGCATGGCTACACCTTC
TRBJ2-2 TRBV7-6 few TRBD2 CASSLGLAVNTGELFF TGTGCCAGCAGCTTAGGACTAGCGGTGAACACCGGGGAGCTGTTTTTT
TRBJ1-1 TRBV5-4 - TRBD1 CASSLGQGPVNTEAFF TGTGCCAGCAGCTTGGGACAGGGGCCGGTCAACACTGAAGCTTTCTTT
TRBJ1-2 TRBV7-3 - TRBD1 CASSLNGQGDYGYTF TGTGCCAGCAGCTTAAATGGACAGGGCGACTATGGCTACACCTTC
TRBJ2-7 TRBV5-1 few TRBD2 CASSSQGGAYEQYF TGCGCCAGCAGCTCTCAGGGAGGGGCCTACGAGCAGTACTTC
TRBJ2-1 TRBV7-9 - TRBD2 CASSPSGGGSGNEQFF TGTGCCAGCAGCCCATCTGGCGGGGGGAGTGGTAATGAGCAGTTCTTC
TRBJ2-7 TRBV6-5 few TRBD2 CASSPRIAGPYEQYF TGTGCCAGCAGTCCTAGAATAGCGGGACCCTACGAGCAGTACTTC
TRBJ2-5 TRBV5-1 - TRBD2 CASSLGTSVVVGETQYF TGCGCCAGCAGCTTGGGGACTAGCGTGGTGGTAGGAGAGACCCAGTACTTC
TRBJ2-7 TRBV27 - TRBD1 CASSLLDRVSEQYF TGTGCCAGCAGTTTATTGGACAGGGTAAGCGAGCAGTACTTC
TRBJ1-1 TRBV7-9 - - CASSYGTVNTEAFF TGTGCCAGCAGCTACGGGACTGTGAACACTGAAGCTTTCTTT
TRBJ2-3 TRBV7-9 few TRBD2 CASSPPTSGRTDTQYF TGTGCCAGCAGCCCACCTACTAGCGGGCGCACAGATACGCAGTATTTT
TRBJ2-7 TRBV4-1 - - CASSLEGWYEQYF TGCGCCAGCAGCCTAGAGGGCTGGTACGAGCAGTACTTC
TRBJ1-4 TRBV29-1 - - CSVYMDYLLEKLFF TGCAGCGTGTACATGGACTATTTACTTGAAAAACTGTTTTTT
TRBJ1-2 TRBV5-1 - - CASSPTESYGYTF TGCGCCAGCAGCCCGACGGAGTCCTATGGCTACACCTTC
TRBJ1-4 TRBV6-5 - - CASSSRLHPGEKLFF TGTGCCAGCAGTTCCCGCCTGCACCCGGGTGAAAAACTGTTTTTT
TRBJ2-7 TRBV7-9 few TRBD2 CASSSTSGVSYEQYF TGTGCCAGCAGCTCTACTAGCGGGGTTTCCTACGAGCAGTACTTC
TRBJ1-4 TRBV19 - TRBD1 CASSIQGGNEKLFF TGTGCCAGTAGTATTCAGGGGGGCAATGAAAAACTGTTTTTT
TRBJ1-2 TRBV28 once - CAISSDNYGYTF TGTGCCATCTCTTCAGATAACTATGGCTACACCTTC
TRBJ1-6 TRBV28 - - CASSLGHNYNSPLHF TGTGCCAGCAGTTTAGGACACAACTATAATTCACCCCTCCACTTT
TRBJ1-5 TRBV28 - TRBD1 CASSMTGGANQPQHF TGTGCCAGCAGTATGACAGGGGGCGCGAATCAGCCCCAGCATTTT
TRBJ2-7 TRBV7-2 - TRBD2 CASSLGPGLEYEQYF TGTGCCAGCAGCTTAGGCCCCGGACTAGAATACGAGCAGTACTTC
TRBJ1-4 TRBV7-9 - - CASSLGQGEKLFF TGTGCCAGCAGCTTAGGGCAGGGCGAAAAACTGTTTTTT
TRBJ2-3 TRBV5-1 few TRBD2 CASSNPLSGSTDTQYF TGCGCCAGCAGCAATCCCCTTAGCGGGAGCACAGATACGCAGTATTTT
TRBJ2-1 TRBV6-6 once - CASSLPLNEQFF TGTGCCAGCAGTCTACCCCTCAATGAGCAGTTCTTC
TRBJ1-5 TRBV6-1 few - CASSPTDGSNQPQHF TGTGCCAGCAGCCCGACAGATGGGAGCAATCAGCCCCAGCATTTT
TRBJ2-7 TRBV27 once - CASSFGGRGSYEQYF TGTGCCAGCAGTTTTGGGGGCAGGGGCTCCTACGAGCAGTACTTC
TRBJ1-5 TRBV4-3 - - CASSQERGLYGYQPQHF TGCGCCAGCAGCCAAGAGCGGGGCCTGTACGGGTATCAGCCCCAGCATTTT
TRBJ1-5 TRBV28 - - CASSSQAFRSNQPQHF TGTGCCAGCAGTTCCCAAGCTTTCCGAAGCAATCAGCCCCAGCATTTT
TRBJ1-3 TRBV11-2 - TRBD1 CASSPHPKGQIGNTIYF TGTGCCAGCAGCCCTCACCCCAAGGGACAGATCGGAAACACCATATATTTT
TRBJ2-7 TRBV7-9 - - CASSLYRGNYEQYF TGTGCCAGCAGCTTATATAGGGGGAACTACGAGCAGTACTTC
TRBJ1-1 TRBV7-8 - TRBD1 CASSLRRQGAEAFF TGTGCCAGCAGCTTAAGAAGACAGGGGGCTGAAGCTTTCTTT
TRBJ2-1 TRBV11-1 - TRBD1 CASSLETGVNEQFF TGTGCCAGCAGCTTAGAGACAGGGGTCAATGAGCAGTTCTTC
TRBJ2-7 TRBV30 - - CAWDQGHSYEQYF TGTGCCTGGGACCAGGGGCACTCCTACGAGCAGTACTTC
TRBJ1-1 TRBV4-2 - TRBD1 CASSQAHGAGGVSEAFF TGTGCCAGCAGCCAAGCCCACGGGGCAGGGGGAGTCTCTGAAGCTTTCTTT